The 15 T cell receptor beta chains below all came from one sample that was sequenced in a study of cytomegalovirus exposure and HLA in healthy donors. PCR employed 60 Vbeta and 13 Jbeta primers. Method: immunoSEQ multiplex PCR; TCRdb's copy keeps in-frame clones and lacks some. Of approximately 240,000 clones in the sample, 77% are singletons; the top ten hold roughly 2.5%. The sample was PBMCs. Receptors originate from a woman between 55 and 75 years old in good health and CMV-seropositive.

V and J are TRBV5-1 and TRBJ1-1; D is possibly TRBD1 (5 bases). This CDR3 region has 13 residues. V lost 6 bases and J 4 bases, leaving 13 bases between the germline ends. CDR1 and CDR2 (germline): SGHRS, YFSETQ. CDR3 coding DNA: TGCGCCAGCAAGGGGTTATGGGGCACTGAAGCTTTCTTT. Protein: CASKGLWGTEAFF. Using reference TRBV5-1 and TRBJ1-1 for the parts outside the CDR3, the full variable domain is KAGVTQTPRYLIKTRGQQVTLSCSPISGHRSVSWYQQTPGQGLQFLFEYFSETQRNKGNFPGRFSGRQFSNSRSEMNVSTLELGDSALYLCASKGLWGTEAFFGQGTRLTVV.

CDR3: CASSSPGTSGGDLNEQFF. In DNA form, the CDR3 reads TGTGCCAGCAGCTCCCCCGGGACTAGCGGGGGGGACTTAAATGAGCAGTTCTTC. This chain links TRBV7-9 with TRBJ2-1; 16 positions agree with TRBD2. Germline V gene data show CDR1 as SEHNR and CDR2 as FQNEAQ (reference sequence). The CDR3 loop spans 18 amino acids. The V and J ends lost 4 bases and 7 bases, in that order; junction bases with no gene match: 10.

The chain carries TRBV7-2 and TRBJ2-7; D ambiguous. The germline V gene encodes CDR1 SGHTA and CDR2 FQGNSA. Trimming left V 1 base short and J 6 bases short, with 7 bases between. The CDR3 is 12 amino acids. CDR3 DNA sequence: TGTGCCAGCAGCTTAGTGTACGGCGAGCAGTACTTC. It codes for CASSLVYGEQYF.

This clone came up a few times. The V gene is TRBV6-1, the J gene TRBJ1-1; the D is unclear. Trimming left V 3 bases short and J 4 bases short, with 12 bases between. This CDR3 comprises 14 residues. Germline V lookup: CDR1 MNHNS, CDR2 SASEGT. CDR3 coding DNA: TGTGCCAGCAGTGAGCCGGGGAGTTCCACTGAAGCTTTCTTT. Translated, it gives CASSEPGSSTEAFF.

On this clone: Other DNA sequences of this sample code for an identical CDR3. J is TRBJ1-2 and V is TRBV30; D perhaps matches TRBD1 (5 bases). Germline values: CDR1 GTSNPN, CDR2 SVGIG (reference sequence). CDR3 size: 12 residues. V was shortened by 0 bases and J by 5 bases, with 7 bases between the two germline ends. The CDR3 DNA sequence: TGTGCCTGGAGTGTACGGGGGTATGGCTACACCTTC. Its protein product is CAWSVRGYGYTF.

The genes are TRBV6-5 and TRBJ2-3; a possible D gene is TRBD2 (6 bases). The CDR3 is 15 residues long. V was trimmed by 2 bases and J by 5 bases, leaving 14 bases between them. Germline V gene data show CDR1 as MNHEY and CDR2 as SVGAGI. This CDR3 is CASSYQRWRGDTQYF. The CDR3 coding sequence is TGTGCCAGCAGTTACCAACGTTGGAGGGGAGATACGCAGTATTTT.

As DNA, the CDR3 is TGTGCCAGCAGTTTAAGCGCCGGGGAGCTGTTTTTT. It yields the protein CASSLSAGELFF. The chain links TRBV27 to TRBJ2-2; no definite D call. Germline V gene sequence: CDR1 MNHEY, CDR2 SMNVEV (reference sequence). V was cut by 2 bases and J by 6 bases, with 4 bases left in between. This CDR3 is 12 amino acids long.

In this sample, this clone turned up once. V usage is TRBV7-9 and J usage is TRBJ2-7, with D possibly matching TRBD2 (6 bases). CDR1 and CDR2 from the germline V gene are SEHNR and FQNEAQ (reference sequence). This CDR3 has 18 amino acids. V was cut by 5 bases and J by 1 base, with 24 bases left in between. CDR3 residues: CASSPREDWGYKSYEQYF. The CDR3 DNA is TGTGCCAGCAGCCCCAGGGAGGACTGGGGTTACAAATCCTACGAGCAGTACTTC.

The V call is TRBV7-8, the J call TRBJ1-2; no clear D. The V end was cut by 2 bases, the J end by 1 base, with 8 bases between. Germline V gives CDR1 SGHVS, CDR2 FQNEAQ. The CDR3 is 14 amino acids. The CDR3 loop reads CASSLYRDNYGYTF. The CDR3 DNA reads as TGTGCCAGCAGCTTATATCGGGATAACTATGGCTACACCTTC.

This chain links TRBV5-1 with TRBJ2-1, with 9 bases lining up with TRBD2. The germline gives CDR1 SGHRS, CDR2 YFSETQ. The V and J ends lost 2 bases and 8 bases, in that order; junction bases with no gene match: 8. The CDR3 contains 15 residues. CDR3 DNA: TGCGCCAGCAGCTTAGAGACTAGCGGATGGGATGAGCAGTTCTTC. It specifies CASSLETSGWDEQFF.

V and J are TRBV5-8 and TRBJ1-4, with TRBD1 matching over 7 bases. The germline V gene has CDR1 SGHTS and CDR2 YDEGEE. The length of the CDR3 is 15 residues. The ends lost 3 bases at V and 7 bases at J; junction bases unmatched: 9. CDR3: CASSSRGQTIEKLFF. In DNA, the CDR3 is TGTGCCAGCAGCTCAAGGGGACAGACAATTGAAAAACTGTTTTTT.

The chain recombines TRBV6-5 with TRBJ2-7, with a tentative D call TRBD1 (5 bases). CDR3 size: 14 residues. CDR1 and CDR2 (germline): MNHEY, SVGAGI. The ends were cut back, 2 bases at V and 3 bases at J, with 11 bases in the middle. Written as DNA, the CDR3 is TGTGCCAGCAGTTACCGGGCAGGGCTCTACGAGCAGTACTTC. Translated: CASSYRAGLYEQYF.

The chain links TRBV19 to TRBJ1-2, with a possible D match to TRBD1 (6 bases). Looked up from germline, CDR1 is LNHDA and CDR2 is SQIVND (reference sequence). This CDR3 is 14 amino acids long. The ends were cut back, 5 bases at V and 5 bases at J, with 15 bases in the middle. The CDR3 is CASSVMGHVYGYTF. The DNA for the CDR3 is TGTGCCAGTAGTGTCATGGGACATGTATATGGCTACACCTTC.

For the CDR3, the DNA is TGTGCCAGCAGGACAGGGTGGCGCACTGAAGCTTTCTTT. Its protein is CASRTGWRTEAFF. V gene TRBV2 combines with J gene TRBJ1-1, with 7 bases lining up with TRBD1. Germline V gene lookup returns CDR1 SNHLY and CDR2 FYNNEI. With V trimmed by 6 bases and J by 4 bases, 5 bases remained unmatched. This CDR3 comprises 13 residues.

A note on this clone: Distinct nucleotide sequences in the sample also encode this CDR3. The chain combines TRBV5-1 with TRBJ2-1; TRBD2 aligns across 9 bases. The CDR3 is made up of 15 amino acids. V shed 0 bases and J 3 bases; nucleotides not matched to a gene: 1. Germline CDR1 and CDR2: SGHRS and YFSETQ. The CDR3 region is CASSLGGGDYNEQFF. The CDR3 region has the DNA TGCGCCAGCAGCTTGGGCGGGGGGGACTACAATGAGCAGTTCTTC.